The 20 T cell receptor beta chains presented below share a single source sample, sequenced in a study of blood T cell repertoires in COVID-19. TCRdb keeps only in-frame clones here, not all; method: immunoSEQ multiplex PCR. The sample has more than 25,000 clones; over 70% are singletons. The sequencing input was peripheral blood. These receptors came from a man aged 45-65 years with active or convalescent COVID-19.

This chain's CDR3 is CASSPQSRGVAKNIQYF. In nucleotides, the CDR3 is TGTGCCAGCAGCCCTCAATCCCGGGGAGTAGCCAAAAACATTCAGTACTTC. J is TRBJ2-4 and V is TRBV3-1 (or the pseudogene TRBV3-2), with D possibly matching TRBD2 (5 bases). Trimming stripped 4 bases from V and 0 bases from J, with 16 bases between. There are 17 residues in the CDR3. CDR1 and CDR2 (germline): LGHDT, YNNKEL (reference sequence).

The chain links TRBV19 to TRBJ1-2; D unresolved. The V gene lost 1 base and the J gene lost 5 bases, with 5 bases spanning the gap. The CDR3 covers 12 residues. Per germline, CDR1 LNHDA and CDR2 SQIVND (reference sequence). CDR3 residues: CASSIAGYGYTF. In nucleotides, the CDR3 is TGTGCCAGTAGTATAGCGGGTTATGGCTACACCTTC.

This clone was detected once. The chain links TRBV5-5 to TRBJ1-5; D gene uncertain. This CDR3 is built from 15 residues. V gave up 0 bases and J gave up 0 bases, with 7 bases separating them. The germline V gene encodes CDR1 SGHKS and CDR2 YYEKEE (reference sequence). The CDR3 loop reads CASSLDSYSNQPQHF. DNA for the CDR3: TGTGCCAGCAGCTTGGACAGCTATAGCAATCAGCCCCAGCATTTT. Complete variable domain (other parts from reference TRBV5-5 and TRBJ1-5): DAGVTQSPTHLIKTRGQQVTLRCSPISGHKSVSWYQQVLGQGPQFIFQYYEKEERGRGNFPDRFSARQFPNYSSELNVNALLLGDSALYLCASSLDSYSNQPQHFGDGTRLSIL.

The chain combines TRBV27 with TRBJ2-7, with 8 bases matching TRBD2. This CDR3 comprises 16 residues. Unmatched junction bases numbered 4, after V lost 0 bases and J lost 0 bases. The germline CDR1 and CDR2 sequences are MNHEY and SMNVEV (reference sequence). In DNA, the CDR3 is TGTGCCAGCAGTTTATCAGGAGCGGGGGTCTCCTACGAGCAGTACTTC. Translation: CASSLSGAGVSYEQYF.

This clone was observed a few times. The chain is built from TRBV19 and TRBJ2-1; TRBD2 aligns across 11 bases. V gave up 6 bases and J gave up 3 bases; unmatched junction bases: 13. The CDR3 runs 18 residues. Germline assignment: CDR1 LNHDA and CDR2 SQIVND (reference sequence). Here the CDR3 reads CASSKTGPGLAVYNEQFF. CDR3 DNA sequence: TGTGCCAGTAGCAAGACCGGACCGGGACTAGCGGTCTACAATGAGCAGTTCTTC. Full variable domain (rest looked up from reference TRBV19 and TRBJ2-1): DGGITQSPKYLFRKEGQNVTLSCEQNLNHDAMYWYRQDPGQGLRLIYYSQIVNDFQKGDIAEGYSVSREKKESFPLTVTSAQKNPTAFYLCASSKTGPGLAVYNEQFFGPGTRLTVL.

The chain couples TRBV11-2 to TRBJ2-5; D is undetermined. Trimming removed 5 bases at V and 2 bases at J, with 12 bases between. Germline-derived CDR1 and CDR2 are SGHAT and FQNNGV. The CDR3 length is 14 residues. The CDR3 spells CASSLLSRQETQYF. The CDR3 region has the DNA TGTGCCAGCAGCCTTTTGTCACGGCAAGAGACCCAGTACTTC. Combining the CDR3 with reference TRBV11-2 and TRBJ2-5 gives the whole variable domain EAGVAQSPRYKIIEKRQSVAFWCNPISGHATLYWYQQILGQGPKLLIQFQNNGVVDDSQLPKDRFSAERLKGVDSTLKIQPAKLEDSAVYLCASSLLSRQETQYFGPGTRLLVL.

This chain uses TRBV27 with TRBJ2-7, with D perhaps matching TRBD2 (5 bases). CDR3 length: 15 residues. The germline V and J ends were trimmed by 5 bases and 0 bases, with 14 bases remaining between them. CDR1 MNHEY and CDR2 SMNVEV come from the germline V gene (reference sequence). The CDR3 region is CASSLPTISSYEQYF. In nucleotides, the CDR3 is TGTGCCAGCAGTCTTCCGACTATAAGCTCCTACGAGCAGTACTTC.

The rearrangement joins TRBV15 to TRBJ1-2; D call uncertain. Germline loops: CDR1 LNHNV, CDR2 YYDKDF (reference sequence). The CDR3 covers 15 residues. The V gene lost 4 bases and the J gene lost 5 bases, with 17 bases spanning the gap. DNA of the CDR3: TGTGCCACCAGCAACCCCGCGGGTAACTGGTATGGCTACACCTTC. Translating gives CATSNPAGNWYGYTF.

This clone has only a few counts. This chain uses TRBV30 with TRBJ1-1; no clear D gene. Trimming removed 4 bases from V and 4 bases from J, with 4 bases in between. This CDR3 is 10 amino acids long. Germline values: CDR1 GTSNPN, CDR2 SVGIG (reference sequence). The CDR3 spells CAWIRTEAFF. The DNA of the CDR3 is TGTGCCTGGATCCGCACTGAAGCTTTCTTT.

This clone appeared once. This chain joins TRBV10-3 and TRBJ2-7, with 7 bases matching TRBD1. There are 13 residues in the CDR3. CDR1 ENHRY and CDR2 SYGVKD come from the germline V gene. Trimming cost V 9 bases and J 7 bases; bases outside gene matches: 12. The CDR3 sequence: CAIQVQQGMEQYF. The CDR3 DNA reads as TGTGCCATTCAGGTCCAACAGGGGATGGAGCAGTACTTC.

The gene calls are TRBV5-1 and TRBJ2-7; TRBD2 might be the D (7 bases). The CDR3 extends over 14 amino acids. Germline V gives CDR1 SGHRS, CDR2 YFSETQ. With 0 bases removed from V and 6 bases from J, the gap between germline ends came to 13 bases. CDR3 loop: CASSLEGGVSEQYF. Here the CDR3 DNA reads TGCGCCAGCAGCTTGGAAGGGGGGGTCTCCGAGCAGTACTTC.

The V gene is TRBV7-9, the J gene TRBJ2-2; 8 bases match TRBD2. From germline, CDR1 is SEHNR and CDR2 FQNEAQ (reference sequence). CDR3 length: 17 amino acids. The V and J ends lost 2 bases and 4 bases, in that order; junction bases with no gene match: 9. CDR3: CASSLRFGGGITGELFF. CDR3 DNA: TGTGCCAGCAGCTTAAGATTCGGCGGGGGGATCACCGGGGAGCTGTTTTTT.

The chain employs TRBV7-9 and TRBJ2-1; D is perhaps TRBD2 (6 bases). The germline gives CDR1 SEHNR, CDR2 FQNEAQ (reference sequence). Deletions cut 6 bases from V and 4 bases from J, with 16 bases between. The CDR3 has 15 amino acids. CDR3 protein: CASRPSNAGYNEQFF. CDR3 sequence (DNA): TGTGCCAGCAGACCTTCCAATGCGGGGTACAATGAGCAGTTCTTC.

This clone was seen a few times. The rearrangement joins TRBV9 to TRBJ2-1; the D gene is possibly TRBD2 (5 bases). CDR1 and CDR2 from the germline V gene are SGDLS and YYNGEE. This CDR3 region has 14 residues. V shed 2 bases and J shed 6 bases, with 12 bases lying between them. The CDR3 coding sequence is TGTGCCAGCAGCGTGGGAGAGGTCGCCAATGAGCAGTTCTTC. Translating gives CASSVGEVANEQFF. Drawing the rest from reference TRBV9 and TRBJ2-1, the complete variable domain is DSGVTQTPKHLITATGQRVTLRCSPRSGDLSVYWYQQSLDQGLQFLIQYYNGEERAKGNILERFSAQQFPDLHSELNLSSLELGDSALYFCASSVGEVANEQFFGPGTRLTVL.

This clone has just one count. This chain joins TRBV11-1 and TRBJ2-5; no clear D gene. This CDR3 contains 13 residues. Looked up from germline, CDR1 is SGHAT and CDR2 is FQDESV (reference sequence). V was pared by 2 bases and J by 4 bases, with 8 bases between. CDR3 in amino acids: CASSLNSGETQYF. The CDR3 coding sequence is TGTGCCAGCAGCTTAAACTCCGGAGAGACCCAGTACTTC. Drawing the rest from reference TRBV11-1 and TRBJ2-5, the complete variable domain is EAEVAQSPRYKITEKSQAVAFWCDPISGHATLYWYRQILGQGPELLVQFQDESVVDDSQLPKDRFSAERLKGVDSTLKIQPAELGDSAMYLCASSLNSGETQYFGPGTRLLVL.

The CDR3 nucleotides read TGTGCCAGCAGCGTACGACAAGGACTAGCGTTCACCGGGGAGCTGTTTTTT. It codes for CASSVRQGLAFTGELFF. This sequence joins TRBV5-8 and TRBJ2-2; 9 bases map to TRBD2. Germline V CDR1 and CDR2: SGHTS, YDEGEE. CDR3 length: 17 amino acids. Unmatched junction bases numbered 11, after V lost 4 bases and J lost 4 bases.

The CDR3 loop reads CASSQGTGSPQHF. The DNA for the CDR3 is TGCGCCAGCAGCCAAGGGACAGGGTCGCCCCAGCATTTT. The V and J genes are TRBV4-1 and TRBJ1-5; 8 nucleotides match TRBD1. The CDR3 is 13 amino acids. Trimming removed 1 base from V and 9 bases from J; junction bases left unmatched: 2. The V gene's germline CDR1 is MGHRA and CDR2 YSYEKL.

The chain couples TRBV27 to TRBJ1-6, with 8 bases that match TRBD1. The CDR3 covers 14 residues. Losses at the gene ends were 7 bases for V and 10 bases for J; bases not matched to a gene: 9. Germline lookup yields CDR1 MNHEY and CDR2 SMNVEV (reference sequence). For the CDR3, the DNA is TGTGCCAGCACCACAGGGGGAAGGTGGTCACCCCTCCACTTT. Protein product: CASTTGGRWSPLHF.

CDR3 nucleotide sequence: TGTGCCAGCACGGTGTCTAGCGGGAGCACAGATACGCAGTATTTT. It codes for CASTVSSGSTDTQYF. V and J are TRBV2 and TRBJ2-3; the match to TRBD2 covers 8 bases. Looked up from germline, CDR1 is SNHLY and CDR2 is FYNNEI. Germline trimming cut 7 bases from V and 0 bases from J; bases unmatched to any gene: 6. The CDR3 covers 15 residues.

The CDR3 region has the DNA TGTGCCACCAGCAGAGAACTAGCGTCCTCCTACGAGCAGTACTTC. Encoded protein: CATSRELASSYEQYF. The rearrangement uses TRBV15 and TRBJ2-7; 7 bases fit TRBD2. This CDR3 has 15 residues. The V gene's germline CDR1 is LNHNV and CDR2 YYDKDF (reference sequence). Losses at the gene ends were 0 bases for V and 0 bases for J; bases not matched to a gene: 2.